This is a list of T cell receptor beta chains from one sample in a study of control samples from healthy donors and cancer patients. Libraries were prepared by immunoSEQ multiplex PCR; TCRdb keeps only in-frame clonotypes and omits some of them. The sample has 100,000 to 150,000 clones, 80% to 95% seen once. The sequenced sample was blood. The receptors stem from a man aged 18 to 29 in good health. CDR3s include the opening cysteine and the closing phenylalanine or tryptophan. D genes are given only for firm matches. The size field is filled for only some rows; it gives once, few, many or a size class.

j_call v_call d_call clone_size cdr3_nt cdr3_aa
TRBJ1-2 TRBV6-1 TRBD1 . TGTGCCAGCAGTGAATTGACAGGGTGGCAGGGCTACACCTTC CASSELTGWQGYTF
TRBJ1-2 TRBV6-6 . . TGTGCCAGCAGTCCCCAACTCCCGGATAGGGGAAACTATGGCTACACCTTC CASSPQLPDRGNYGYTF
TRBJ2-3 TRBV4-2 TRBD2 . TGTGCCAGCAGCCAAGGGCTAGCGGGGTCTAGCACAGATACGCAGTATTTT CASSQGLAGSSTDTQYF
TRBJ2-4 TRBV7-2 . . TGTGCCAGCAGACCTTCCACCAAAAACATTCAGTACTTC CASRPSTKNIQYF
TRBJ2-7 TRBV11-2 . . TGTGCCAGCAGCATCCTGGTGGGCGCTACCTACGAGCAGTACTTC CASSILVGATYEQYF
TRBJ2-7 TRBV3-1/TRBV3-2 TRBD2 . TGTGCCAGCAGCCGTCGACTAGCGGGGATCTACGAGCAGTACTTC CASSRRLAGIYEQYF
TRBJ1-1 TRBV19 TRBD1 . TGTGCCAGCGCTAGCGACAGGGGGCAAAACATGAACACTGAAGCTTTCTTT CASASDRGQNMNTEAFF
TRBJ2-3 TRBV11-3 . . TGTGCCAGCAGCTTAGCAGGCGGAGATACGCAGTATTTT CASSLAGGDTQYF
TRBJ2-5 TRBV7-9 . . TGTGCCAGCAGCTTACAGGGAATGGGAGAGACCCAGTACTTC CASSLQGMGETQYF
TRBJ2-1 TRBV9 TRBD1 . TGTGCCAGCAGCCCGGGACAGGGGGCCGTCAATGAGCAGTTCTTC CASSPGQGAVNEQFF
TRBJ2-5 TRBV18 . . TGTGCCAGCTCACGAAAAGACCCACGGGAGACCCAGTACTTC CASSRKDPRETQYF
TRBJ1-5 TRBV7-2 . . TGTGCCAGCAGCTTGGGGGGGAGGAGCAATCAGCCCCAGCATTTT CASSLGGRSNQPQHF
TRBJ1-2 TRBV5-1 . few TGCGCCAGCAGCTTGTTACAGGGAGCCTTCTATGGCTACACCTTC CASSLLQGAFYGYTF
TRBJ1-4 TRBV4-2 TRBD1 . TGTGCCAGCAGCCAAAGGGGGCGCGGGACTAATGAAAAACTGTTTTTT CASSQRGRGTNEKLFF
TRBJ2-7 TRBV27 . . TGTGCCAGCAGTTTAGATCCAGGATCCTACGAGCAGTACTTT CASSLDPGSYEQYF
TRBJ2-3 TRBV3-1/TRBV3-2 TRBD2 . TGTGCCAGCAGCCAAGAAATACCTAGCGGCAACACAGATACGCAGTATTTT CASSQEIPSGNTDTQYF
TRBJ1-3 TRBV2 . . TGTGCCAGGGGAGGGCGCCTAAGCTCTGGAAACACCATATATTTT CARGGRLSSGNTIYF
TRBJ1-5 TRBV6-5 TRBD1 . TGTGCCAGCAGGTGGACAGGGGAGAATCAGCCCCAGCATTTT CASRWTGENQPQHF
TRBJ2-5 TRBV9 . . TGTGCCAGCAGCGCGGGCACCCAAGAGACCCAGTACTTC CASSAGTQETQYF
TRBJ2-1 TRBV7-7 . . TGTGCCAGCAGCTTAGGGCATACGGGTGAGCAGTTCTTC CASSLGHTGEQFF
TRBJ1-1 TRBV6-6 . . TGTGCCAGCAGTTACAAAGGGGGATCTGAAGCTTTCTTT CASSYKGGSEAFF
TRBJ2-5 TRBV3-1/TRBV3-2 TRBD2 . TGTGCCAGCAGCCAAGCTAGCGGGGCCCAGTACTTC CASSQASGAQYF
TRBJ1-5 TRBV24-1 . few TGTGCCACCCAGTGTCCAGGGGCGGGGGGTCAGCCCCAGCATTTT CATQCPGAGGQPQHF
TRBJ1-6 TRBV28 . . TGTGCCAGCAGTTTCCCTTGGGGGGACTATAATTCACCCCTCCACTTT CASSFPWGDYNSPLHF
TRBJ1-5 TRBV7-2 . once TGTGCCAGCAGCCCGCGGGAGCACCCTCATCAGCCCCAGCATTTT CASSPREHPHQPQHF
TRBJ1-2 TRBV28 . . TGTGCCAGCAGTTTACAAAAAAAACCCTCCAGGCGCAACCTCTTTAACTATGGCTACACCTTC CASSLQKKPSRRNLFNYGYTF
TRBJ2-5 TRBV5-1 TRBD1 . TGCGCCAGCAGCTTGCGGCAGGGGGCCAGCGAGACCCAGTACTTC CASSLRQGASETQYF
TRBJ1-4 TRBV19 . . TGTGCCAGTAGCCTCGGACGTGAGGGGCCAAATGAAAAACTGTTTTTT CASSLGREGPNEKLFF
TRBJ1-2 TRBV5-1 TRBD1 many TGCGCCAGCAGCCGCATGGGACAGGCGGAAGGCTACACCTTC CASSRMGQAEGYTF
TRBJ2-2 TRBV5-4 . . TGTGCCAGCAGCTTGTACCAGGGGCCCGGGGAGCTGTTTTTT CASSLYQGPGELFF
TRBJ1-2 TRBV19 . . TGTGCCAGTAGTATCGCTCGACAGGCATCCGTGGGGGGCTACACCTTC CASSIARQASVGGYTF
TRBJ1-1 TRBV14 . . TGTGCCAGCAGCCAAGACCCGAACACTGAAGCTTTCTTT CASSQDPNTEAFF
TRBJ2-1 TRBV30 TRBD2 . TGTGCCTGGACCGTGACTAGCGGGGGTGTTAGTGAGCAGTTCTTC CAWTVTSGGVSEQFF
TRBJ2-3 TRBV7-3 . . TGTGCCAGCAGTCTCTTCGGGGGCACAGATACGCAGTATTTT CASSLFGGTDTQYF
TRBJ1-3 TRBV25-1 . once TGTGCCAGCCGGGACCTGGCGGGGGGCAGAGGCACCATATATTTT CASRDLAGGRGTIYF
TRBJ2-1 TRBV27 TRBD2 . TGTGCCAGCAGTTTATCGGGACTAGGAGTTGAGCAGTTCTTC CASSLSGLGVEQFF
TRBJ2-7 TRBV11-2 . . TGTGCCAGCAGCTCCTCGACAGGAGCGGTCCAGCAGTACTTC CASSSSTGAVQQYF
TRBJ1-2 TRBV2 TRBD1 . TGTGCCAGCAGTTCGGACAGGGACTATGGCTACACCTTC CASSSDRDYGYTF
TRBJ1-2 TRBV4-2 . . TGTGCCAGCAGCCCCTCATGGTCGAGGAACTATGGCTACACCTTC CASSPSWSRNYGYTF
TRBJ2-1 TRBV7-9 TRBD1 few TGTGCCAGCAGCTACCTTTGGACAGGTTCCTACAATGAGCAGTTCTTC CASSYLWTGSYNEQFF
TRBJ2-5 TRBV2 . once TGTGCCAGCAACGGGGATGAGCAAGAGACCCAGTACTTC CASNGDEQETQYF
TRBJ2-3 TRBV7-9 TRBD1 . TGTGCCAGCAGGAAACAGGGGGCAGGAGATACGCAGTATTTT CASRKQGAGDTQYF
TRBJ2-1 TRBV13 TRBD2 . TGTGCCAGCAGCTTAGGTCGGGGGGGCTTCAATGAGCAGTTCTTC CASSLGRGGFNEQFF
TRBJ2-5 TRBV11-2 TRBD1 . TGTGCCAGCAGGCTTTGGACAGGATCCCAAGAGACCCAGTACTTC CASRLWTGSQETQYF
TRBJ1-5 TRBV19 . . TGTGCCAGTAGCCCGACGAGGGGTATCTATAGCAATCAGCCCCAGCATTTT CASSPTRGIYSNQPQHF
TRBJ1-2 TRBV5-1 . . TGCGCCAGCAGCTTGACAGGTGACTATGGCTACACCTTC CASSLTGDYGYTF
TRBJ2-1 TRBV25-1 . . TGTGCCAGCAGCCAATACGCCGACAGAGGCAATGAGCAGTTCTTC CASSQYADRGNEQFF
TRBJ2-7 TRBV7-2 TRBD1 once TGTGCCAGCAGCTACAGGACAGGTGGTTACGAGCAGTACTTC CASSYRTGGYEQYF
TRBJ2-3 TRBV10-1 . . TGCGCCAGCAGTTTCGCAGGCAACGCGGCAGATACGCAGTATTTT CASSFAGNAADTQYF